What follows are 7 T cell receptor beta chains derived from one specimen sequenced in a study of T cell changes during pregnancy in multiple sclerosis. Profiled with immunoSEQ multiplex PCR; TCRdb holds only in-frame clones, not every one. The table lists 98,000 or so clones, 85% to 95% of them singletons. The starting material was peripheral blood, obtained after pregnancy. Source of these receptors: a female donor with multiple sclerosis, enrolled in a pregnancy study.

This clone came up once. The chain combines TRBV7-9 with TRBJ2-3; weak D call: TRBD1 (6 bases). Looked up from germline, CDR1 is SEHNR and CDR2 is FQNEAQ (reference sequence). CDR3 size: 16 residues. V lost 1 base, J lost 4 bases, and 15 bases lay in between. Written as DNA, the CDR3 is TGTGCCAGCAGCTTAGTCGAGACAGGTTTGCCAGATACGCAGTATTTT. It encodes CASSLVETGLPDTQYF.

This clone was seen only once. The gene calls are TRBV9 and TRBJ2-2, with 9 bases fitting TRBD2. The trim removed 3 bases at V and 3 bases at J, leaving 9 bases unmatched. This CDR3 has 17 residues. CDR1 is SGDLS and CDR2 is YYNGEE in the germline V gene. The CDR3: CASSGGFAGGDTGELFF. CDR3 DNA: TGTGCCAGCAGCGGTGGATTTGCGGGAGGGGACACCGGGGAGCTGTTTTTT.

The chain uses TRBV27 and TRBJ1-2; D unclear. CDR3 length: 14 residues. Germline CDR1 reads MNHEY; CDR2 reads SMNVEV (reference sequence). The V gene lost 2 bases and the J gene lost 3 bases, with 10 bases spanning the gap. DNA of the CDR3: TGTGCCAGCAGTTTACAGAGTGGAGACTATGGCTACACCTTC. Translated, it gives CASSLQSGDYGYTF.

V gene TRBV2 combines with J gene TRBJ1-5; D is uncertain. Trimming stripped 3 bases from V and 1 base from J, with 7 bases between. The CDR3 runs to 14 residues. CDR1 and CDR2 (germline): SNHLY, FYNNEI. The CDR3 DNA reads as TGTGCCAGCAGTGACCCCCCAAGCAATCAGCCCCAGCATTTT. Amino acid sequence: CASSDPPSNQPQHF.

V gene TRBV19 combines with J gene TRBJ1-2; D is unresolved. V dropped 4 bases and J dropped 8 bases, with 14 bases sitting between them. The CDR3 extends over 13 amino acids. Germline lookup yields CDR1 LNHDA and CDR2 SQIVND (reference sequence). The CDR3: CASSTPAGGGYTF. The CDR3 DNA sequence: TGTGCCAGTAGTACCCCCGCGGGAGGGGGCTACACCTTC.

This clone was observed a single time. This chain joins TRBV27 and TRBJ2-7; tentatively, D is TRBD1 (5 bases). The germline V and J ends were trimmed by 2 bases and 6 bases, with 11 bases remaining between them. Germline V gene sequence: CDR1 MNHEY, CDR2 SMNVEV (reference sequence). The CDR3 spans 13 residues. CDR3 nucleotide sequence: TGTGCCAGCAGTTTAGCAGGGATTCGCGAGCAGTACTTC. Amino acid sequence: CASSLAGIREQYF.

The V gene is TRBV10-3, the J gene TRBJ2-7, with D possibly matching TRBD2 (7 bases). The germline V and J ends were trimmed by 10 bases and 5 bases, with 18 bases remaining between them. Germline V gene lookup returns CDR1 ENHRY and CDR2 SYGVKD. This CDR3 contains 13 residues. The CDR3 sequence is CATRGLAAHEQYF. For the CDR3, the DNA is TGTGCCACCCGGGGGCTAGCGGCCCACGAGCAGTACTTC.